This T cell receptor (beta chain) was obtained from a study of chemoradiotherapy in HPV16-positive cancers (dated by TCRdb to between 2021 and 2024). At the level of the whole study: Candidate HPV-specific T-cell clones and common TCR motifs were defined by functional T-cell assays performed on cells from two HPV16-positive patients. The study set out to ask whether T-cell immunity against the HPV oncoproteins E6 and E7 changes over the course of chemoradiotherapy and whether that immunity affects survival. TCR repertoires from under 90 patients with HPV-related cancers were then used to track the candidate HPV-specific TCRs and motifs.

The library relied on the immunoSEQ multiplex PCR assay. Not all clones reach the TCRdb copy of this immuneACCESS table, which keeps in-frame sequences only. Checked studies attribute under half of the gap to unresolved V genes and leave the rest unexplained. The sample yields more than 10,000 clones; approximately 80% were counted once. Of the sample, about 1.5% is held by the ten largest clones. Results and caveats for the whole study, not just this receptor: Improved recurrence-free survival in HPV16-positive patients was associated with expansion of HPV-responsive T cells during chemoradiotherapy. The functional definition of HPV-specific T cells was derived from only two HPV16-positive patients, and the survival association was reported for HPV16-positive patients. Expansion of candidate HPV-specific clones and E7-related TCR motifs was observed in the tumor microenvironment during treatment, whereas no such expansion was observed for non-HPV-specific T cells.

About this clone itself: The specificity of this receptor is unknown. No per-base quality is available; no much larger clone lies one base away.

Because repertoires were sampled repeatedly during chemoradiotherapy, clonal expansion in the tumor microenvironment could be followed. The TCR originated in a human donor with HPV-associated anogenital cancer. Sampling was performed from a patient who underwent chemoradiotherapy.

The CDR3 is CASSIFLAGGSETQYF. The DNA sequence is as follows: TGTGCCAGTAGTATATTCCTAGCGGGGGGTTCAGAGACCCAGTACTTC. Rearrangement joined TRBV19 to TRBJ2-5; 11 bases in the junction line up with TRBD2. Unmatched junction bases come to 6, with V trimmed by 2 bases and J by 4 bases. There are 16 amino acids in the CDR3, from cysteine to phenylalanine inclusive. The retained sequence is limited to the CDR3, 48 bases, with the frame set at the first base. CDR1 LNHDA and CDR2 SQIVND were looked up in the germline V gene (reference sequence).